The rows below give T cell receptor beta chains drawn from one sample of a study of T cell responses to AZD1222 COVID-19 vaccine. Data came from immunoSEQ multiplex PCR; TCRdb stores just in-frame clones and leaves some out. The table records 150,000 or so clones, around 93% of them present only once. This specimen consisted of peripheral blood, obtained on day 0 of AZD1222 vaccination. These receptors all come from an adult in good health. CDR3s include the opening cysteine and the closing phenylalanine or tryptophan. A D gene is named only where the DNA matches it firmly. Part of the rows lack a size; the others show once, few, many or a class for expanded clones.

clone_size	v_call	j_call	d_call	cdr3_aa	cdr3_nt
.	TRBV12-5	TRBJ1-1	.	CASGLVREGGPEEAFF	TGTGCTAGTGGTTTGGTAAGAGAGGGAGGGCCGGAGGAAGCTTTCTTT
.	TRBV4-1	TRBJ2-4	.	CASSQDGRGYIQYF	TGCGCCAGCAGCCAAGACGGCCGAGGGTACATTCAGTACTTC
.	TRBV27	TRBJ1-1	.	CASSLLGGIDVEAFF	TGTGCCAGCAGTTTATTGGGAGGGATCGATGTTGAAGCTTTCTTT
.	TRBV29-1	TRBJ2-1	.	CSSRRVNEQFF	TGCAGCTCAAGGAGGGTCAATGAGCAGTTCTTC
.	TRBV9	TRBJ1-3	.	CASRPGRTGNTIYF	TGTGCCAGCAGACCGGGCCGAACTGGAAACACCATATATTTT
.	TRBV12-5	TRBJ1-1	.	CASGLGLGRRVLTEAFF	TGTGCTAGTGGTTTGGGGCTCGGCAGAAGGGTTTTAACTGAAGCTTTCTTT
.	TRBV27	TRBJ2-4	.	CASSSTTRELIQYF	TGTGCCAGCAGTTCGACAACCCGCGAGCTCATTCAGTACTTC
.	TRBV2	TRBJ2-7	TRBD2	CASSEISLAGAGEQYF	TGTGCCAGCAGTGAGATCTCTCTAGCGGGAGCTGGCGAGCAGTACTTC
once	TRBV2	TRBJ1-2	TRBD1	CASSDSSGGLSYGYTF	TGTGCCAGCAGTGATTCATCAGGGGGCCTATCCTATGGCTACACCTTC
.	TRBV7-8	TRBJ1-5	.	CASSSRDLSQPQHF	TGTGCCAGCAGCTCTCGGGACTTAAGTCAGCCCCAGCATTTT
.	TRBV6-2/TRBV6-3	TRBJ1-1	TRBD1	CASSYTLGQGSGNTEAFF	TGTGCCAGCAGTTACACCCTAGGACAGGGAAGTGGGAACACTGAAGCTTTCTTT
.	TRBV28	TRBJ1-5	.	CASSPITQGKDQPQHF	TGTGCCAGCAGCCCCATAACACAAGGCAAGGATCAGCCCCAGCATTTT
.	TRBV10-3	TRBJ2-7	TRBD1	CAIRDSSEQYF	TGTGCCATCCGGGACAGTTCCGAGCAGTACTTC
once	TRBV6-5	TRBJ1-2	.	CASSPDSYYGYTF	TGTGCCAGCAGTCCTGACTCCTACTATGGCTACACCTTC
.	TRBV6-2/TRBV6-3	TRBJ2-7	.	CASSLEAPYEQYF	TGTGCCAGCAGTTTGGAGGCCCCCTACGAGCAGTACTTC
.	TRBV7-2	TRBJ2-3	.	CASSLAGGPTDTQYF	TGTGCCAGCAGCTTAGCGGGGGGGCCCACAGATACGCAGTATTTT
.	TRBV19	TRBJ2-1	.	CASSISADQNNEQFF	TGTGCCAGTAGTATATCAGCGGACCAGAACAATGAGCAGTTCTTC
.	TRBV4-1	TRBJ1-5	.	CASSQDSRGGQPQHF	TGCGCCAGCAGCCAAGACTCGAGGGGGGGACAGCCCCAGCATTTT
.	TRBV7-9	TRBJ2-7	TRBD2	CASSLDAGGRVQYF	TGTGCCAGCAGCTTAGATGCGGGGGGCAGAGTGCAGTACTTC
.	TRBV5-6	TRBJ1-5	TRBD1	CASSFFRRGTVQPQHF	TGTGCCAGCAGCTTCTTCCGCAGGGGGACAGTTCAGCCCCAGCATTTT
.	TRBV2	TRBJ2-5	.	CASSALGTQYF	TGTGCCAGCAGTGCCCTGGGGACCCAGTACTTC
.	TRBV2	TRBJ1-2	TRBD1	CASSEALFPDRARTF	TGTGCCAGCAGTGAAGCGCTTTTCCCTGACAGGGCCAGGACCTTC
.	TRBV7-2	TRBJ2-7	.	CASSLEPTGEQYF	TGTGCCAGCAGCTTAGAACCGACCGGCGAGCAGTACTTC